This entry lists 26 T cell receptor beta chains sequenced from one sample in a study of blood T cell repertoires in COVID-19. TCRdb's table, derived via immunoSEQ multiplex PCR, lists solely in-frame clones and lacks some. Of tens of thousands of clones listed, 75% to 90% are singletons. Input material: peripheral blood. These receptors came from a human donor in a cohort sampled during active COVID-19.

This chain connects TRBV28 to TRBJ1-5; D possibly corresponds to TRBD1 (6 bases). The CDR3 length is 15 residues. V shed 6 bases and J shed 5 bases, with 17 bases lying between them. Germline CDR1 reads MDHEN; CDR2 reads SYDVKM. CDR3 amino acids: CASREGVMAHQPQHF. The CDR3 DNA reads TGTGCCAGCAGAGAGGGGGTAATGGCCCATCAGCCCCAGCATTTT.

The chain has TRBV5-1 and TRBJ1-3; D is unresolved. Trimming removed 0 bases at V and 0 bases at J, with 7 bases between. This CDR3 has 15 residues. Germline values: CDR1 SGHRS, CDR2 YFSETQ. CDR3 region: CASSLEAVSGNTIYF. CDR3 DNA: TGCGCCAGCAGCTTGGAGGCGGTCTCTGGAAACACCATATATTTT.

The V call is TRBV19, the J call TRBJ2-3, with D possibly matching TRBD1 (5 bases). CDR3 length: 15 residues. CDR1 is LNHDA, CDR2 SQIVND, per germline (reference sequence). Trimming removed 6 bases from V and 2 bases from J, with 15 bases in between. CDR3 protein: CASSRVVGNTDTQYF. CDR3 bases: TGTGCCAGTAGCAGGGTTGTGGGAAACACAGATACGCAGTATTTT.

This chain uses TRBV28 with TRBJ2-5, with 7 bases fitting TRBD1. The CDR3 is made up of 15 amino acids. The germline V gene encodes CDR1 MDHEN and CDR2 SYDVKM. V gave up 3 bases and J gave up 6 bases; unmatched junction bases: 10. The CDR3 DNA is TGTGCCAGCAGTTTGTCGACAGGGTTCCTCCAGACCCAGTACTTC. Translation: CASSLSTGFLQTQYF.

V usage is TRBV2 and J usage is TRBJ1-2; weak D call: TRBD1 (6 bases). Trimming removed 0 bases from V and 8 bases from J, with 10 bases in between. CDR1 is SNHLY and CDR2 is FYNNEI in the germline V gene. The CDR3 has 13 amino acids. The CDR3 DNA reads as TGTGCCAGCAGTGAAGCGCTTGGGGGCGGCTACACCTTC. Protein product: CASSEALGGGYTF.

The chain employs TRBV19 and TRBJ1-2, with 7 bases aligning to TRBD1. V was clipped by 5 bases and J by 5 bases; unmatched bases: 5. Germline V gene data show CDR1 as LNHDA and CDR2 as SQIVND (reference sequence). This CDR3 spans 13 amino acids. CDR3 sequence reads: CASSQTGPYGYTF. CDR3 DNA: TGTGCCAGTAGTCAGACAGGGCCTTATGGCTACACCTTC.

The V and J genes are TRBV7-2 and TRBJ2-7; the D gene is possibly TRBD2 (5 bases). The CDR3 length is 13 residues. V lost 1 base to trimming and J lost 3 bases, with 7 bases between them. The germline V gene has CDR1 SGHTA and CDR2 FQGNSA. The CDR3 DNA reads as TGTGCCAGCAGCTTAGTAGACTACTACGAGCAGTACTTC. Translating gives CASSLVDYYEQYF. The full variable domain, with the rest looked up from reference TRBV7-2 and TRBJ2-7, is GAGVSQSPSNKVTEKGKDVELRCDPISGHTALYWYRQSLGQGLEFLIYFQGNSAPDKSGLPSDRFSAERTGGSVSTLTIQRTQQEDSAVYLCASSLVDYYEQYFGPGTRLTVT.

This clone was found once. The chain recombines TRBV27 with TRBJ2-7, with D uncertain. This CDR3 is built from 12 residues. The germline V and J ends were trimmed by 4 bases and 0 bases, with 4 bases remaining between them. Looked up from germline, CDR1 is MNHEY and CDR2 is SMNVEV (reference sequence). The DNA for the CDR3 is TGTGCCAGCAGTTCCAGCTCCTACGAGCAGTACTTC. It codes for CASSSSSYEQYF.

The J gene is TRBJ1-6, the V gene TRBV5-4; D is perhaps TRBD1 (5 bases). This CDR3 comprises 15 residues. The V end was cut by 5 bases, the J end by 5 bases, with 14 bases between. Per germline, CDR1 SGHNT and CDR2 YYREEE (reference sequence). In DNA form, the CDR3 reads TGTGCCAGCAGTCAAGGCCAGGGCAATAATTCACCCCTCCACTTT. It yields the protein CASSQGQGNNSPLHF.

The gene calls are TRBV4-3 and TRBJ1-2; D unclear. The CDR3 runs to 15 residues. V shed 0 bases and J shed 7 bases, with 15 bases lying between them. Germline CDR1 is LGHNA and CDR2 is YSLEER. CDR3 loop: CASSQDVSVGSGYTF. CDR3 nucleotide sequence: TGCGCCAGCAGCCAAGACGTGTCGGTCGGGTCTGGCTACACCTTC.

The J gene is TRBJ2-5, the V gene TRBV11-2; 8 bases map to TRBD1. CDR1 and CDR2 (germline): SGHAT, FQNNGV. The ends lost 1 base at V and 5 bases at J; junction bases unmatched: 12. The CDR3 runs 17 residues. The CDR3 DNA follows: TGTGCCAGCAGCTTAGCCCCTACAGGGGGGTCTTGGGAGACCCAGTACTTC. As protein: CASSLAPTGGSWETQYF. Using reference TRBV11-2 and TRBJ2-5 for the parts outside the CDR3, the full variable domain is EAGVAQSPRYKIIEKRQSVAFWCNPISGHATLYWYQQILGQGPKLLIQFQNNGVVDDSQLPKDRFSAERLKGVDSTLKIQPAKLEDSAVYLCASSLAPTGGSWETQYFGPGTRLLVL.

The CDR3 here is CASSYSRGYTF. CDR3 in DNA: TGTGCCAGCAGTTACTCGAGGGGCTACACCTTC. The chain uses TRBV6-5 and TRBJ1-2; D remains unclear. V lost 0 bases, J lost 8 bases, and 4 bases lay in between. This CDR3 spans 11 amino acids. CDR1 is MNHEY and CDR2 is SVGAGI in the germline V gene.

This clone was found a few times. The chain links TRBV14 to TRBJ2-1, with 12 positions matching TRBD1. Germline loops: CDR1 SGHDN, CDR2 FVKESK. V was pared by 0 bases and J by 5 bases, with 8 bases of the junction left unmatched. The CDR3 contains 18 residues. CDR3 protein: CASSQDFAGQGADNEQFF. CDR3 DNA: TGTGCCAGCAGCCAAGATTTTGCGGGACAGGGGGCCGACAATGAGCAGTTCTTC.

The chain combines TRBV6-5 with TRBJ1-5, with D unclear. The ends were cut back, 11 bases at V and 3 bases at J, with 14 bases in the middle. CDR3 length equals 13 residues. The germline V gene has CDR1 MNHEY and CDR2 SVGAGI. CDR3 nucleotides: TGTGCCGGTGCAGGCGCCATCAATCAGCCCCAGCATTTT. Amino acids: CAGAGAINQPQHF.

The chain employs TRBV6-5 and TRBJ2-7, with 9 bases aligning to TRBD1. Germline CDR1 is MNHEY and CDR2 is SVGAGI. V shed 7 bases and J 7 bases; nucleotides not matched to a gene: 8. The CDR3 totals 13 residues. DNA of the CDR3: TGTGCCAGCACCCGGGACAGGGTGGAAGAGCAGTACTTC. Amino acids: CASTRDRVEEQYF.

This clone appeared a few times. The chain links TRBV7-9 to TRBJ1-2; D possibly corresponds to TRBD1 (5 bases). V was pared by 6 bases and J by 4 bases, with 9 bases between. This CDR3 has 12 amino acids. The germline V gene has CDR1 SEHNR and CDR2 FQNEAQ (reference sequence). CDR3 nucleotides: TGTGCCAGCAGAGGACACTTCTATGGCTACACCTTC. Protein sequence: CASRGHFYGYTF.

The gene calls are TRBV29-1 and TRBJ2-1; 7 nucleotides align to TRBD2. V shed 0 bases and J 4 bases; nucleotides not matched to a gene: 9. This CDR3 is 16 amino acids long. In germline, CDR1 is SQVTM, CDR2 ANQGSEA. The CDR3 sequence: CSVEDHAASGYNEQFF. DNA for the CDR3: TGCAGCGTTGAAGATCACGCGGCTAGCGGTTACAATGAGCAGTTCTTC.

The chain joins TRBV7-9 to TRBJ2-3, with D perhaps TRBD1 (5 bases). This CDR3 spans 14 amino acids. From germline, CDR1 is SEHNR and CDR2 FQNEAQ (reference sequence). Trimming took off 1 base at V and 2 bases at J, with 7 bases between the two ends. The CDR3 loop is CASSLVGATDTQYF. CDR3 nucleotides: TGTGCCAGCAGCTTAGTAGGGGCCACAGATACGCAGTATTTT.

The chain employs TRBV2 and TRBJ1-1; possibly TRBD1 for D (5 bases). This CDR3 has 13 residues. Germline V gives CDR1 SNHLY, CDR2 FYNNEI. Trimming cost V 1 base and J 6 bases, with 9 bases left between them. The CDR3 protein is CASSEVAGSEAFF. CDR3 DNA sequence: TGTGCCAGCAGTGAAGTAGCAGGGTCTGAAGCTTTCTTT. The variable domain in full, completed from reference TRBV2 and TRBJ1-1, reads EPEVTQTPSHQVTQMGQEVILRCVPISNHLYFYWYRQILGQKVEFLVSFYNNEISEKSEIFDDQFSVERPDGSNFTLKIRSTKLEDSAMYFCASSEVAGSEAFFGQGTRLTVV.

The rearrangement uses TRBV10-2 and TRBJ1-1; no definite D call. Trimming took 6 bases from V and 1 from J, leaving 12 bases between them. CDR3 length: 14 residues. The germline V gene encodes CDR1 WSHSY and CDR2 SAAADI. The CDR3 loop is CASRPIQSNTEAFF. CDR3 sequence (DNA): TGCGCCAGCAGGCCGATACAATCGAACACTGAAGCTTTCTTT.

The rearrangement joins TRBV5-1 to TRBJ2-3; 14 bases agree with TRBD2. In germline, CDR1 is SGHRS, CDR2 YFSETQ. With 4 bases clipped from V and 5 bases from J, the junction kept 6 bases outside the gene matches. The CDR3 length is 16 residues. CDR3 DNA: TGCGCCAGCAGCCAGGAGGGGACTAGCGGGAGAGATACGCAGTATTTT. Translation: CASSQEGTSGRDTQYF.

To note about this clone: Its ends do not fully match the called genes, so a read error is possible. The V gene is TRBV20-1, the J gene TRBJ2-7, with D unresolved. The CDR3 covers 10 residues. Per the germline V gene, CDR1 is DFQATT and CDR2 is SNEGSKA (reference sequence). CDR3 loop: CSARDRFPSF. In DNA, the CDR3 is TGCAGTGCTAGAGATCGGTTTCCGAGCTTC.

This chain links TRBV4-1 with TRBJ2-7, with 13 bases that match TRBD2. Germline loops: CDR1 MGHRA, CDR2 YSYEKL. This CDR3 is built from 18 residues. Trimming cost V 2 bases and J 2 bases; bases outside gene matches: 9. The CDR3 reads CASSQKILAGGPAYEQYF. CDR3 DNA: TGCGCCAGCAGCCAAAAGATACTAGCGGGAGGGCCCGCCTACGAGCAGTACTTC.

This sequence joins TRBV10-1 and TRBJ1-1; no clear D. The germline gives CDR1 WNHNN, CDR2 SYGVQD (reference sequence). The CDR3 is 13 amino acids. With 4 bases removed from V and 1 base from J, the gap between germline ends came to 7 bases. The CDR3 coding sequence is TGCGCCAGCAGTGTACTGTCGAACACTGAAGCTTTCTTT. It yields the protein CASSVLSNTEAFF.

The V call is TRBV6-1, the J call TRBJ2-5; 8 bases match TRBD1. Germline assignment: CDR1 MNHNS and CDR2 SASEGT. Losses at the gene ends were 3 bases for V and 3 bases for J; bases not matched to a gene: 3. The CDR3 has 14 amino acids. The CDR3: CASSDMDREETQYF. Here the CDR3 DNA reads TGTGCCAGCAGTGACATGGACAGGGAAGAGACCCAGTACTTC.

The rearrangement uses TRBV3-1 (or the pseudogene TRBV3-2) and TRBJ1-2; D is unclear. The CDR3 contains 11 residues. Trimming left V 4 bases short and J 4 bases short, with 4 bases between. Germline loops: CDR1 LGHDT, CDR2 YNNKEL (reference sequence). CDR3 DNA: TGTGCCAGCAGCCCCATCTATGGCTACACCTTC. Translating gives CASSPIYGYTF.